This T cell receptor beta chain was recorded in a study of T cells in Graves' hyperthyroidism and ophthalmopathy. RNA transcripts provided the source from which TCR beta CDR3 regions were amplified. The HTBI primer set was used in a first-round RT-PCR of the TCR CDR3. A single record per CDR3 protein comes from TCRdb applying MiXCR to the multiplex PCR reads. The sample carries about 540,000 distinct CDR3 sequences, just over 45% recorded once. The J segment lost 5 bases and the V segment lost 2 bases, leaving 5 bases of the junction unmatched. CDR1 is DFQATT and CDR2 is SNEGSKA in the germline V gene (reference sequence). The CDR3 covers 15 residues. Uncontrolled infection, other autoimmune disease, pregnancy and lactation each barred patients from inclusion. Diagnosis relied on clinical symptoms, serum thyroxine and TRAb, thyroid ultrasound and orbital computed tomography.

V is TRBV20-1 and J is TRBJ2-5; TRBD2 agrees at 13 bases. The sample was peripheral blood or thyroid tissue (not recorded which). This sequence was found in a woman under 30 with Graves' hyperthyroidism. This CDR3 reads CSARTGTSGIETQYF. CDR3 sequence (DNA): TGCAGTGCTAGAACAGGGACTAGCGGGATCGAGACCCAGTACTTC.